Listed here are 7 T cell receptor beta chains from one sample, sequenced in a study of blood T cell repertoires in COVID-19. Method: immunoSEQ multiplex PCR; TCRdb's copy keeps in-frame clones and lacks some. The sample contains roughly 150,000 clones, over 75% of which appear only once. Sequencing was carried out using peripheral blood. These receptors originate from a man aged 55 to 69 with active or convalescent COVID-19.

The V and J genes are TRBV5-1 and TRBJ2-7; 7 nucleotides match TRBD1. The V and J ends lost 5 bases and 0 bases, in that order; junction bases with no gene match: 5. Germline CDR1 reads SGHRS; CDR2 reads YFSETQ. This CDR3 contains 14 residues. The CDR3 nucleotides are TGCGCCAGCAGGTACTCAGGGGGCTCCTACGAGCAGTACTTC. This encodes CASRYSGGSYEQYF. The whole variable domain, filled in from reference TRBV5-1 and TRBJ2-7, reads KAGVTQTPRYLIKTRGQQVTLSCSPISGHRSVSWYQQTPGQGLQFLFEYFSETQRNKGNFPGRFSGRQFSNSRSEMNVSTLELGDSALYLCASRYSGGSYEQYFGPGTRLTVT.

The rearrangement joins TRBV9 to TRBJ2-1; 14 bases fit TRBD2. This CDR3 is built from 15 residues. V lost 4 bases and J lost 7; bases outside the gene matches: 4. Per the germline V gene, CDR1 is SGDLS and CDR2 is YYNGEE. The CDR3 spells CASSPRTSGRNEQFF. The CDR3 DNA follows: TGTGCCAGCAGCCCTCGGACTAGCGGGAGGAATGAGCAGTTCTTC.

The chain has TRBV6-1 and TRBJ1-1; TRBD1 agrees at 10 bases. The V gene end was trimmed by 4 bases and the J gene end by 1 base; junction bases not matched to a gene: 9. Germline loops: CDR1 MNHNS, CDR2 SASEGT. The CDR3 contains 17 residues. CDR3 amino acids: CASSARQGATTNTEAFF. The DNA for the CDR3 is TGTGCCAGCAGTGCACGACAGGGGGCCACCACGAACACTGAAGCTTTCTTT.

This chain uses TRBV10-3 with TRBJ1-2, with D perhaps matching TRBD1 (5 bases). The CDR3 covers 16 residues. Looked up from germline, CDR1 is ENHRY and CDR2 is SYGVKD. Trimming left V 0 bases short and J 8 bases short, with 19 bases between. This chain's CDR3 is CAISESTTAVPEGYTF. In DNA, the CDR3 is TGTGCCATCAGTGAGTCTACGACAGCCGTCCCCGAAGGCTACACCTTC.

The genes are TRBV7-9 and TRBJ1-3; a weak D match, TRBD1 (5 bases). V lost 1 base and J lost 1, with 14 bases in between. The CDR3 length is 17 residues. CDR1 and CDR2 from the germline V gene are SEHNR and FQNEAQ (reference sequence). For the CDR3, the DNA is TGTGCCAGCAGCTTAGAGTGGCAGGGCAATTCTGGAAACACCATATATTTT. This translates into CASSLEWQGNSGNTIYF.

The chain carries TRBV6-5 and TRBJ1-6; TRBD1 agrees at 10 bases. Germline V CDR1 and CDR2: MNHEY, SVGAGI. The CDR3 runs to 15 residues. V trimming: 6 bases; J trimming: 7 bases; junction bases outside the gene matches: 6. The CDR3 DNA reads as TGTGCCAGCAGCCGACAGGGGGCGGAAAATTCACCCCTCCACTTT. Translating gives CASSRQGAENSPLHF.

The V and J genes are TRBV5-1 and TRBJ2-3; no reliable D call. The CDR3 is made up of 13 amino acids. Looked up from germline, CDR1 is SGHRS and CDR2 is YFSETQ. Trimming pared 4 bases from V and 4 bases from J, leaving 10 bases between. The CDR3 reads CASSEDWADTQYF. CDR3 coding DNA: TGCGCCAGCAGCGAGGATTGGGCAGATACGCAGTATTTT.